Below are 3 T cell receptor beta chains sequenced from a single sample in a study of control samples from healthy donors and cancer patients. Sequenced by immunoSEQ multiplex PCR; TCRdb stores in-frame clones only, minus some. The sample gives around 80,000 clones, around 92% of which show up once; 17% is in the top ten. The sequencing sample was made of blood. The origin of the receptors is a man aged 45 to 65 in good health.

Concerning this clone: Other nucleotide sequences from this sample produce the same CDR3. This chain connects TRBV24-1 to TRBJ2-5; D remains ambiguous. CDR3 length: 11 amino acids. CDR1 is KGHDR, CDR2 SFDVKD, per germline. Trimming took off 5 bases at V and 8 bases at J, with 8 bases between the two ends. CDR3 in amino acids: CATSALGTQYF. As DNA, the CDR3 is TGTGCCACCAGTGCCCTGGGAACCCAGTACTTC.

The V call is TRBV29-1, the J call TRBJ1-2; TRBD1 is a possible D gene (6 bases). The length of the CDR3 is 13 residues. Trimming removed 6 bases at V and 0 bases at J, with 11 bases between. From germline, CDR1 is SQVTM and CDR2 ANQGSEA. The CDR3 loop is CSVGGTPNYGYTF. The CDR3 DNA reads as TGCAGCGTGGGGGGGACACCTAACTATGGCTACACCTTC.

V gene TRBV5-6 combines with J gene TRBJ1-2, with D perhaps TRBD1 (5 bases). Germline V gives CDR1 SGHDT, CDR2 YYEEEE. The CDR3 covers 13 residues. V lost 0 bases, J lost 8 bases, and 11 bases lay in between. In DNA, the CDR3 is TGTGCCAGCAGCTTGGGCAGGGACCGCGGCTACACCTTC. Its protein is CASSLGRDRGYTF. Supplemented by reference TRBV5-6 and TRBJ1-2, the full variable domain reads DAGVTQSPTHLIKTRGQQVTLRCSPKSGHDTVSWYQQALGQGPQFIFQYYEEEERQRGNFPDRFSGHQFPNYSSELNVNALLLGDSALYLCASSLGRDRGYTFGSGTRLTVV.